The 16 T cell receptor beta chains given below trace back to one sample, sequenced in a study of glioma-infiltrating T cells listed by TCRdb under 2016. Reads for this sample came from an Illumina MiSeq. TCR alpha and beta CDR3 regions were amplified with the iRepertoire nested amplicon-rescue multiplex PCR (arm-PCR) platform from RNA. In TCRdb, the public reads were trimmed at Q25 with fastp and aligned with MiXCR, with productive beta chains retained. For every CDR3 protein sequence, its rows merge into one entry that carries the most common genes and DNA. This sample comprises approximately 190,000 distinct CDR3 sequences, over 30% of them detected only once. 20% of the sample goes to the ten largest clones. Sequenced input: glioma tissue, nonneoplastic brain tissue, or PBMCs (not recorded which). The receptors were gathered from a human donor with low-grade glioma or glioblastoma, undergoing nonglioma brain surgery, or in good health (not recorded which).

This clonotype was counted at least ten times. The rearrangement joins TRBV6-2 or TRBV6-3 to TRBJ2-3; possibly TRBD2 for D (5 bases). Germline CDR1 reads MNHEY; CDR2 reads SVGEGT. V was cut by 6 bases and J by 3 bases, with 19 bases left in between. This CDR3 is 16 amino acids long. Here the CDR3 DNA reads TGTGCCAGCAGCCCCTTTCCGACTATGGGAACAGATACGCAGTATTTT. Encoded protein: CASSPFPTMGTDTQYF.

This clonotype was detected many times. The V and J genes are TRBV5-1 and TRBJ2-1; tentative D call: TRBD1 (5 bases). This CDR3 region has 15 residues. The V gene's germline CDR1 is SGHRS and CDR2 YFSETQ. Trimming left V 0 bases short and J 1 base short, with 8 bases between. CDR3 amino acids: CASSLVQGSYNEQFF. The CDR3 nucleotides read TGCGCCAGCAGCTTGGTCCAGGGTTCCTACAATGAGCAGTTCTTC.

The genes are TRBV11-1 and TRBJ2-1; unclear D gene. The CDR3 is 13 amino acids. V lost 1 base and J lost 8, with 9 bases in between. Germline values: CDR1 SGHAT, CDR2 FQDESV (reference sequence). CDR3 bases: TGTGCCAGCAGCTTAGGGGCAGACTATGAGCAGTTCTTC. Its translation is CASSLGADYEQFF.

Details on this clonotype: The junction differs from germline at one of its ends, possibly a read error. V gene TRBV27 combines with J gene TRBJ2-1; 11 nucleotides match TRBD2. Germline-derived CDR1 and CDR2 are MNHEY and SMNVEV (reference sequence). This CDR3 is built from 15 residues. The chain's CDR3 is CASSQGLAEGNEKFF. CDR3 DNA sequence: TGTGCCAGCAGCCAGGGACTAGCGGAGGGCAATGAGAAGTTCTTC.

This clonotype came up a few times. The chain couples TRBV12-3 or TRBV12-4 to TRBJ2-2; tentatively, D is TRBD1 (5 bases). This CDR3 is 14 amino acids long. V lost 6 bases and J 6 bases, leaving 14 bases between the germline ends. The CDR3 DNA is TGTGCCAGCAGAGGTGCAGGGTTCCCCGGGGAGCTGTTTTTT. Translated: CASRGAGFPGELFF.

This clonotype was seen ten or more times. The rearrangement joins TRBV28 to TRBJ2-1; 10 bases agree with TRBD2. V shed 6 bases and J 5 bases; nucleotides not matched to a gene: 13. Germline CDR1 MDHEN, CDR2 SYDVKM. The CDR3 spans 17 residues. This chain's CDR3 is CASRRILAGGYNNEQFF. DNA for the CDR3: TGTGCCAGCAGACGTATTTTAGCGGGAGGATATAACAATGAGCAGTTCTTC.

This sequence joins TRBV30 and TRBJ1-2; D possibly corresponds to TRBD1 (5 bases). V was pared by 0 bases and J by 4 bases, with 12 bases between. Germline V gene data show CDR1 as GTSNPN and CDR2 as SVGIG (reference sequence). The CDR3 is 14 residues long. The DNA of the CDR3 is TGTGCCTGGAGTGTAAACGGGGACGGCTATGGCTACACCTTC. This sequence encodes CAWSVNGDGYGYTF.

Worth noting for this clonotype: An end of the junction does not agree with germline; a read error may underlie this. The chain joins TRBV4-1 to TRBJ1-6; TRBD1 might be the D (5 bases). CDR3 length: 15 residues. Germline assignment: CDR1 MGHRA and CDR2 YSYEKL. CDR3 amino acids: CASSQPGLTNSPVDF. DNA of the CDR3: TGCGCCAGCAGCCAACCGGGACTGACTAATTCACCCGTCGACTTT.

As concerns this clonotype: At one end, the junction sequence differs from germline, possibly due to a read error. The V gene is TRBV7-9, the J gene TRBJ1-1; TRBD1 aligns across 8 bases. This CDR3 comprises 11 residues. CDR1 is SEHNR, CDR2 FQNEAQ, per germline (reference sequence). CDR3 DNA: TGTGCCAGCGGCTTAGTGGACAGGGCATTCTTT. It encodes CASGLVDRAFF. Together with reference TRBV7-9 and TRBJ1-1, the CDR3 gives the full variable domain: DTGVSQNPRHKITKRGQNVTFRCDPISEHNRLYWYRQTLGQGPEFLTYFQNEAQLEKSRLLSDRFSAERPKGSFSTLEIQRTEQGDSAMYLCASGLVDRAFFGQGTRLTVV.

This clonotype appeared a few times. The gene calls are TRBV3-1 and TRBJ1-3; D is uncertain. The CDR3 spans 16 residues. Trimming left V 2 bases short and J 0 bases short, with 11 bases between. The V gene's germline CDR1 is LGHDT and CDR2 YNNKEL (reference sequence). Here the CDR3 DNA reads TGTGCCAGCAGCCAACCGGACGGAAGCTCTGGAAACACCATATATTTT. This gives the protein CASSQPDGSSGNTIYF.

With regard to this clonotype: A read error is possible here, since a much larger clone lies one base away. The chain couples TRBV2 to TRBJ2-3, with D maybe TRBD1 (5 bases). Germline V lookup: CDR1 SNHLY, CDR2 FYNNEI. The CDR3 totals 15 residues. V gave up 7 bases and J gave up 2 bases, with 16 bases separating them. CDR3: CASIWTWGLTDTQYF. CDR3 coding DNA: TGTGCCAGCATTTGGACATGGGGCCTCACAGATACGCAGTATTTT. The complete variable domain, with remaining parts taken from reference TRBV2 and TRBJ2-3, reads EPEVTQTPSHQVTQMGQEVILRCVPISNHLYFYWYRQILGQKVEFLVSFYNNEISEKSEIFDDQFSVERPDGSNFTLKIRSTKLEDSAMYFCASIWTWGLTDTQYFGPGTRLTVL.

J is TRBJ2-7 and V is TRBV5-1; 7 bases map to TRBD2. Germline V gene lookup returns CDR1 SGHRS and CDR2 YFSETQ. CDR3 size: 15 residues. Unmatched junction bases numbered 11, after V lost 2 bases and J lost 6 bases. This CDR3 reads CASSFTSGLVGEQYF. The CDR3 bases are TGCGCCAGCAGCTTCACATCTGGACTAGTAGGCGAGCAGTACTTC.

A word on this clonotype: A much larger clone sits a single nucleotide away, making a read error possible. This rearrangement joins TRBV4-3 to TRBJ1-6; tentatively, D is TRBD1 (6 bases). The CDR3 loop spans 14 amino acids. V was shortened by 7 bases and J by 8 bases, with 15 bases between the two germline ends. CDR1 and CDR2 (germline): LGHNA, YSLEER. The CDR3 DNA reads TGCGCCAGCACCCCAAGACAGGCAGATTCACCCCTCCACTTT. Protein product: CASTPRQADSPLHF.

The sample holds many counts of this clonotype. The gene calls are TRBV25-1 and TRBJ2-7, with no clear D. Per germline, CDR1 MGHDK and CDR2 SYGVNS. V gave up 3 bases and J gave up 4 bases, with 7 bases separating them. CDR3 size: 12 residues. This CDR3 is CASSDSGYEQYF. In DNA, the CDR3 is TGTGCCAGCAGTGATAGTGGGTACGAGCAGTACTTC.

This clonotype occurred many times. V and J are TRBV28 and TRBJ1-2; a weak D match, TRBD1 (6 bases). The CDR3 runs to 13 residues. Germline V gene sequence: CDR1 MDHEN, CDR2 SYDVKM. Trimming removed 5 bases from V and 7 bases from J, with 14 bases in between. The CDR3 sequence: CASSPDRPRGYTF. The CDR3 bases are TGTGCCAGCAGTCCCGACAGGCCGCGTGGCTACACCTTC.

Remarks on this clonotype: A read error may account for a junction end that differs from germline. This sequence joins TRBV7-8 and TRBJ2-4, with 8 bases lining up with TRBD2. The CDR3 loop spans 16 amino acids. Germline-derived CDR1 and CDR2 are SGHVS and FQNEAQ. The DNA for the CDR3 is TGTGCCGGCAGCTTAGAGTCTAGCGGGGCCAAAAACATTCAGTACTTC. The encoded protein is CAGSLESSGAKNIQYF.